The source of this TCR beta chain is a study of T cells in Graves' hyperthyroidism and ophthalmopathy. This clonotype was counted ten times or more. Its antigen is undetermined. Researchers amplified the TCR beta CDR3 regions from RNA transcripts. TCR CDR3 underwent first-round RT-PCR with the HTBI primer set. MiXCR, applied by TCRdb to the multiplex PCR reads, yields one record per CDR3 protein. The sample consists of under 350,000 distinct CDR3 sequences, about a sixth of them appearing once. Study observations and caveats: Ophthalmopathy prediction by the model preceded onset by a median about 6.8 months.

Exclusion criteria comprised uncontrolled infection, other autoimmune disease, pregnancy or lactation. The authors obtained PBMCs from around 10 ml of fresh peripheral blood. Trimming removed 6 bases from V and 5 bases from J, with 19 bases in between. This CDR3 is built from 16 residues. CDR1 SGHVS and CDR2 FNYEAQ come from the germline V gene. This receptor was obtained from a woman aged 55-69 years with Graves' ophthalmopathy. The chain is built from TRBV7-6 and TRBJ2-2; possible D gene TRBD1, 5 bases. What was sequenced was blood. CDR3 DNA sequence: TGTGCCAGCAGTTCAACCGCAGGGCCTGGGACCGGGGAGCTGTTTTTT. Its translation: CASSSTAGPGTGELFF.